This T cell receptor (beta chain) was documented in a study of blood T cell repertoires in COVID-19. Study-level background: Sample material is recorded as cDNA or gDNA derived from T cells, B-cell-depleted T cells, or PBMCs.

Recovered participants had two consecutive negative NP/OP PCR tests, healthcare professional clearance, or symptom resolution. The CDR3 covers 13 residues. Germline V gives CDR1 KGHDR, CDR2 SFDVKD. After removal of 7 bases from V and 5 bases from J, the junction contained 4 bases not matched to a gene. Produced via immunoSEQ multiplex PCR; TCRdb's table is partial and in-frame only. The sample consists of roughly 250,000 clones, around 89% of them appearing once. The sequence was collected from a man aged 40-49 years who had recovered from COVID-19. The J gene is TRBJ2-5, the V gene TRBV24-1; 9 nucleotides agree with TRBD1. The specimen sequenced was PBMCs or T cells enriched from blood (not recorded which). This CDR3 is CATRDRGYETQYF. The CDR3, as DNA: TGTGCCACCAGGGACAGGGGTTATGAGACCCAGTACTTC.